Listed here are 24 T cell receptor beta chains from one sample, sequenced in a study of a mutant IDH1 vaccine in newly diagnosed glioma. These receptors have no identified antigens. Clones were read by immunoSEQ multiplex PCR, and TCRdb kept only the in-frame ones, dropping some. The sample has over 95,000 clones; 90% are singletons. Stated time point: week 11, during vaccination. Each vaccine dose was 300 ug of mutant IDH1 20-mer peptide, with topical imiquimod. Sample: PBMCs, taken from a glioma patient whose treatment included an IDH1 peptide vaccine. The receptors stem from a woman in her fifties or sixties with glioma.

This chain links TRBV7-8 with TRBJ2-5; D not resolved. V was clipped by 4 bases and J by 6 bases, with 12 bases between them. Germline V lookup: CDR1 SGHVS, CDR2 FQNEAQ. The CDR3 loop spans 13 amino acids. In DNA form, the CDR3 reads TGTGCCAGCAGCTATCGGCCGTCGAAGACCCAGTACTTC. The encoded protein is CASSYRPSKTQYF.

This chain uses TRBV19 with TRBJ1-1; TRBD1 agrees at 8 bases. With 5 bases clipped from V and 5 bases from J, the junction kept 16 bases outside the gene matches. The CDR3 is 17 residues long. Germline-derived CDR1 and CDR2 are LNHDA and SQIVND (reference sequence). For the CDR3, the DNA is TGTGCCAGTAGTGTCGACGGGACAGGTGGATTGGAGACTGAAGCTTTCTTT. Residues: CASSVDGTGGLETEAFF.

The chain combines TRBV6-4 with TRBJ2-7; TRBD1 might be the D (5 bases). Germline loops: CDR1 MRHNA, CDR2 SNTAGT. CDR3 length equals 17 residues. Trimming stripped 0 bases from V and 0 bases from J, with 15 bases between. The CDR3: CASSDSKGVPSSYEQYF. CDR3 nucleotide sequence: TGTGCCAGCAGTGACTCGAAAGGGGTACCTAGCTCCTACGAGCAGTACTTC.

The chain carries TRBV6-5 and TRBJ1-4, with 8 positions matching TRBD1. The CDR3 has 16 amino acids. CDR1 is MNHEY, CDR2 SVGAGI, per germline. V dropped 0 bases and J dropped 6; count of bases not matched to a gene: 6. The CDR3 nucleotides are TGTGCCAGCAGTTACTCGACGGGGACAGGTGATGAAAAACTGTTTTTT. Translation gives CASSYSTGTGDEKLFF.

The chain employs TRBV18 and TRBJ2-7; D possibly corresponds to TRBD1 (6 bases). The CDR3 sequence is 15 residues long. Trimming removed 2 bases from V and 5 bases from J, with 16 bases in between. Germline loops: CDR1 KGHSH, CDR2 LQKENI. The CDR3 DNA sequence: TGTGCCAGCTCACCATTTGAGGGGGTCGGCGACGAGCAGTACTTC. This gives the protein CASSPFEGVGDEQYF.

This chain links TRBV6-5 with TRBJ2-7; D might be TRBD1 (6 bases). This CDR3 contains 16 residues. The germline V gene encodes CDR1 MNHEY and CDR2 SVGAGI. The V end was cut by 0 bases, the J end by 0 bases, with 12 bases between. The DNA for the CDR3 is TGTGCCAGCAGTTACTCGACCGTGGGACACTCCTACGAGCAGTACTTC. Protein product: CASSYSTVGHSYEQYF.

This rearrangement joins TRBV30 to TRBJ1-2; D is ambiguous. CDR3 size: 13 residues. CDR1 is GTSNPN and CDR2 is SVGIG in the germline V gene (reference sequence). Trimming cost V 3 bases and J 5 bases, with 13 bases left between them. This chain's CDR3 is CAWRGQARYGYTF. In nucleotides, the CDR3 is TGTGCCTGGAGGGGTCAGGCTCGGTATGGCTACACCTTC.

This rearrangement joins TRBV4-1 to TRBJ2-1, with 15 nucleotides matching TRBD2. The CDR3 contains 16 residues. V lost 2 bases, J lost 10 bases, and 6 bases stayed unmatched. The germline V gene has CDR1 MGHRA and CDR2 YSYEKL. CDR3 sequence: CASSQPGTSGRNEQFF. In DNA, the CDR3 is TGCGCCAGCAGCCAACCCGGGACTAGCGGGAGGAACGAGCAGTTCTTC.

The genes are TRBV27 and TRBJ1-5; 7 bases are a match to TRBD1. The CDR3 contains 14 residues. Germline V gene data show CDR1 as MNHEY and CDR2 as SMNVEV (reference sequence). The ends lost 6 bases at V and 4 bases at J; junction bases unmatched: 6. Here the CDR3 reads CASRGRGLNQPQHF. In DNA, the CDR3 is TGTGCCAGCAGAGGCAGGGGGTTAAATCAGCCCCAGCATTTT.

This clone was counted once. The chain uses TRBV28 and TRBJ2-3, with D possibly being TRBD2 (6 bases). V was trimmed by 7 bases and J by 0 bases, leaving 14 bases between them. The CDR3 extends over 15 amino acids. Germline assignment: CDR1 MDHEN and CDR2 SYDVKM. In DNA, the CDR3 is TGTGCCAGCACCCTAGCGAGATTGAGCACAGATACGCAGTATTTT. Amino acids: CASTLARLSTDTQYF.

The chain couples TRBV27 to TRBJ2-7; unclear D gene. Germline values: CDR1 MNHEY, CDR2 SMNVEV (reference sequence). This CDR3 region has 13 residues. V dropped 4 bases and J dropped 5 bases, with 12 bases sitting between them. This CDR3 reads CASSSGPPDEQYF. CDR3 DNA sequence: TGTGCCAGCAGTTCCGGACCCCCCGACGAGCAGTACTTC.

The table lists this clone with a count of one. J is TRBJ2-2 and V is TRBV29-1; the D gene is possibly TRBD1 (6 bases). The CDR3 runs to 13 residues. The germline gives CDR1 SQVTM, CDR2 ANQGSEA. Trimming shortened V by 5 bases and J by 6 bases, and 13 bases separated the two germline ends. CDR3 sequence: CSVRYNRAGELFF. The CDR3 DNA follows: TGCAGCGTTCGGTACAACAGGGCCGGGGAGCTGTTTTTT.

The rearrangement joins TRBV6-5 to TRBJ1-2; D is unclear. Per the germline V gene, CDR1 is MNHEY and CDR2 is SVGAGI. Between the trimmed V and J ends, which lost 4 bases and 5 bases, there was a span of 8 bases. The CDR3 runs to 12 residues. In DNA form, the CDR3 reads TGTGCCAGCAGTTTCGGACGGTATGGCTACACCTTC. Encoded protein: CASSFGRYGYTF.

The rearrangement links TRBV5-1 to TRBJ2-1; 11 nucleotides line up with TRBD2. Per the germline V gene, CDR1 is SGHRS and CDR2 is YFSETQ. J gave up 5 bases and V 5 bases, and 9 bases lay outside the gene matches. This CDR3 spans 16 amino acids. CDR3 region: CASSLNSGRGDNEQFF. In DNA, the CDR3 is TGCGCCAGCAGTTTGAATAGCGGGAGGGGTGACAATGAGCAGTTCTTC.

CDR3 amino acids: CASSTQGSSYNEQFF. The CDR3 coding sequence is TGTGCCAGCAGTACTCAGGGTAGCTCCTACAATGAGCAGTTCTTC. The chain is built from TRBV7-3 and TRBJ2-1; D is perhaps TRBD1 (5 bases). The germline CDR1 and CDR2 sequences are SGHTA and FQGTGA. This CDR3 spans 15 amino acids. V shed 6 bases and J shed 0 bases, with 12 bases lying between them.

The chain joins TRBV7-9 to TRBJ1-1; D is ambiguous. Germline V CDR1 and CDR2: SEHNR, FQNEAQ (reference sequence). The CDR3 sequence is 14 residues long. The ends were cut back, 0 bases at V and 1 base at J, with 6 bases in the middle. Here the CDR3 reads CASSLAPPNTEAFF. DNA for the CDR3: TGTGCCAGCAGCTTAGCTCCGCCGAACACTGAAGCTTTCTTT. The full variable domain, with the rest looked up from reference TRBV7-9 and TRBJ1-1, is DTGVSQNPRHKITKRGQNVTFRCDPISEHNRLYWYRQTLGQGPEFLTYFQNEAQLEKSRLLSDRFSAERPKGSFSTLEIQRTEQGDSAMYLCASSLAPPNTEAFFGQGTRLTVV.

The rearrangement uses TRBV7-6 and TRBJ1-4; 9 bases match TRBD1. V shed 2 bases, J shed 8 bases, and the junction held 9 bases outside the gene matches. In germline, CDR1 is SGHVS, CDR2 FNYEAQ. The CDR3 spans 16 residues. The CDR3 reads CASSLFPGQGGEKLFF. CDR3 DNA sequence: TGTGCCAGCAGCTTATTTCCGGGACAGGGAGGCGAAAAACTGTTTTTT.

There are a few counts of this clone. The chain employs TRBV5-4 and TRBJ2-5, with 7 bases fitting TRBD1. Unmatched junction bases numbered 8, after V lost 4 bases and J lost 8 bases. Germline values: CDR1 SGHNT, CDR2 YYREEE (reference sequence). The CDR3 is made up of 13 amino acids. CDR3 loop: CASSRTGLSTQYF. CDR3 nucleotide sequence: TGTGCCAGCAGCAGGACAGGTCTTAGCACCCAGTACTTC. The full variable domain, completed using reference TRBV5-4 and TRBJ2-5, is ETGVTQSPTHLIKTRGQQVTLRCSSQSGHNTVSWYQQALGQGPQFIFQYYREEENGRGNFPPRFSGLQFPNYSSELNVNALELDDSALYLCASSRTGLSTQYFGPGTRLLVL.

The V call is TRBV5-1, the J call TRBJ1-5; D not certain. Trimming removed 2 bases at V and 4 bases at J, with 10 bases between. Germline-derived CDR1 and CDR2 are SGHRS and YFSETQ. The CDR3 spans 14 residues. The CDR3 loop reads CASSFDGSNQPQHF. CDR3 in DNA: TGCGCCAGCAGCTTTGACGGTTCTAATCAGCCCCAGCATTTT.

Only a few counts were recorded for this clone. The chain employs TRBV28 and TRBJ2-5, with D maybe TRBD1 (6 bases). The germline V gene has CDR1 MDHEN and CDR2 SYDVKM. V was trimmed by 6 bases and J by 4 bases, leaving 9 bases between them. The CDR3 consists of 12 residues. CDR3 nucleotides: TGTGCCAGCAGACAGGGTCCAGAGACCCAGTACTTC. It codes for CASRQGPETQYF.

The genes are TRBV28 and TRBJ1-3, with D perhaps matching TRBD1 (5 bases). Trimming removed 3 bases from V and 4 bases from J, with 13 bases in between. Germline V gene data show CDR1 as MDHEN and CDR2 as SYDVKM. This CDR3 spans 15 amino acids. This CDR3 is CASSLATGEGNTIYF. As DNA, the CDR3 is TGTGCCAGCAGTTTGGCGACGGGGGAAGGAAACACCATATATTTT.

The chain's CDR3 is CASSQPRGTNEKLFF. CDR3 DNA sequence: TGTGCCAGCAGTCAACCTAGGGGGACTAATGAAAAACTGTTTTTT. The chain combines TRBV28 with TRBJ1-4; tentative D call: TRBD1 (6 bases). This CDR3 region has 15 residues. Germline CDR1 reads MDHEN; CDR2 reads SYDVKM. V was cut by 5 bases and J by 2 bases, with 12 bases left in between. Filled out from reference TRBV28 and TRBJ1-4, the complete variable domain reads DVKVTQSSRYLVKRTGEKVFLECVQDMDHENMFWYRQDPGLGLRLIYFSYDVKMKEKGDIPEGYSVSREKKERFSLILESASTNQTSMYLCASSQPRGTNEKLFFGSGTQLSVL.

The CDR3 region has the DNA TGTGCCAGCAGCCCAAGCGGGACAGGGCAGCAGTACTTC. This encodes CASSPSGTGQQYF. The genes are TRBV7-8 and TRBJ2-7; 9 bases map to TRBD1. The CDR3 has 13 amino acids. The V gene end was trimmed by 5 bases and the J gene end by 8 bases; junction bases not matched to a gene: 7. Germline V gene sequence: CDR1 SGHVS, CDR2 FQNEAQ.

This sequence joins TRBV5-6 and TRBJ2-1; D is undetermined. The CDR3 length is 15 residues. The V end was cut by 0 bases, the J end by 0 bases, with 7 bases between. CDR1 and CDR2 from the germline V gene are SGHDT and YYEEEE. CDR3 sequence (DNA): TGTGCCAGCAGCTTGGGTTGGAGCTCCTACAATGAGCAGTTCTTC. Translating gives CASSLGWSSYNEQFF.